This T cell receptor beta chain was captured by sequencing in a study of cytomegalovirus exposure and HLA in healthy donors. Findings and limits, study-wide: There were about 160 TCR beta chains listed as cytomegalovirus-associated.

For this clone: What it recognizes is unknown.

PCR employed 60 Vbeta and 13 Jbeta primers. Some clones are missing from TCRdb's copy, which holds only in-frame ones; the method was immunoSEQ multiplex PCR. The sample has fewer than 200,000 clones, 80% to 85% seen once. Germline loops: CDR1 MGHRA, CDR2 YSYEKL. The CDR3 totals 17 residues. The ends lost 4 bases at V and 7 bases at J; junction bases unmatched: 11. The sequencing input was PBMCs. This chain connects TRBV4-1 to TRBJ1-6; 9 nucleotides line up with TRBD1. This receptor was identified in a human donor in good health. The CDR3 loop is CASSRWDREIQNSPLHF. CDR3 sequence (DNA): TGCGCCAGCAGCCGTTGGGACAGGGAGATCCAAAATTCACCCCTCCACTTT.